Below, 14 T cell receptor beta chains from the same sample are listed, as sequenced in a study of CD8 T cells in Susac syndrome (dated by TCRdb to the late 2010s). Library creation used the immunoSEQ multiplex PCR assay. RNA was extracted using the RNeasy kit, and roughly 0.5 to 1 ug of the RNA was reverse transcribed with random hexamers. TCRdb redid the processing of the public reads, applying fastp at Q25 and MiXCR, and retained in-frame beta chains. CDR3 protein duplicates are merged, each entry listing the most common genes and DNA. The sample profile shows some 170,000 distinct CDR3 sequences; 85% to 95% of them were found once. The ten largest clonotypes hold 0.13% of the sample. The material sequenced was CD4+ T cells from PBMCs. The receptors were sampled from a human donor in good health.

The chain has TRBV5-4 and TRBJ2-3; maybe TRBD1 (6 bases). Trimming took 0 bases from V and 4 from J, leaving 12 bases between them. CDR3 size: 15 residues. CDR1 and CDR2 (germline): SGHNT, YYREEE (reference sequence). In DNA form, the CDR3 reads TGTGCCAGCAGCTTGGTTTGGGACAAACCAGATACGCAGTATTTT. Amino acids: CASSLVWDKPDTQYF. The whole variable domain, filled in from reference TRBV5-4 and TRBJ2-3, reads ETGVTQSPTHLIKTRGQQVTLRCSSQSGHNTVSWYQQALGQGPQFIFQYYREEENGRGNFPPRFSGLQFPNYSSELNVNALELDDSALYLCASSLVWDKPDTQYFGPGTRLTVL.

This CDR3 reads CASSFVSEKLFF. In DNA form, the CDR3 reads TGTGCCAGCAGCTTTGTAAGCGAAAAACTGTTTTTT. V and J are TRBV7-2 and TRBJ1-4; D is ambiguous. The V and J ends lost 3 bases and 8 bases respectively, with 7 bases between them. This CDR3 has 12 amino acids. Germline assignment: CDR1 SGHTA and CDR2 FQGNSA. The whole variable domain, remainder taken from reference TRBV7-2 and TRBJ1-4, is GAGVSQSPSNKVTEKGKDVELRCDPISGHTALYWYRQSLGQGLEFLIYFQGNSAPDKSGLPSDRFSAERTGGSVSTLTIQRTQQEDSAVYLCASSFVSEKLFFGSGTQLSVL.

The J gene is TRBJ2-2, the V gene TRBV15; D is unclear. The ends were cut back, 0 bases at V and 4 bases at J, with 6 bases in the middle. There are 14 residues in the CDR3. Germline V CDR1 and CDR2: LNHNV, YYDKDF (reference sequence). The chain's CDR3 is CATSRDRPTGELFF. CDR3 sequence (DNA): TGTGCCACCAGCAGAGATCGTCCCACCGGGGAGCTGTTTTTT.

The gene calls are TRBV20-1 and TRBJ2-5, with TRBD2 matching over 9 bases. Trimming at V came to 0 bases and at J to 5 bases, leaving 7 bases not matched to a gene. CDR1 is DFQATT, CDR2 SNEGSKA, per germline (reference sequence). This CDR3 has 15 amino acids. Here the CDR3 DNA reads TGCAGTGCTAGAGATCTGGCTAGCGGGGCGGAGACCCAGTACTTC. Translated, it gives CSARDLASGAETQYF.

The CDR3 protein is CASSVSPREDEQYF. CDR3 coding DNA: TGTGCCAGCAGCGTTTCCCCCAGGGAGGACGAGCAGTACTTC. This chain joins TRBV9 and TRBJ2-7, with D possibly TRBD2 on 6 matching bases. The CDR3 is 14 residues long. Germline CDR1 is SGDLS and CDR2 is YYNGEE. The V end lost 2 bases, the J end lost 5 bases, and 14 bases lay between the germline ends.

This chain uses TRBV7-3 with TRBJ1-1; D possibly corresponds to TRBD1 (6 bases). The V end was cut by 5 bases, the J end by 6 bases, with 16 bases between. Per the germline V gene, CDR1 is SGHTA and CDR2 is FQGTGA. The CDR3 has 14 amino acids. CDR3 protein: CASSTGGTPPEAFF. CDR3 DNA: TGTGCCAGCAGCACAGGTGGGACACCACCTGAAGCTTTCTTT.

V gene TRBV19 combines with J gene TRBJ2-6, with 8 bases lining up with TRBD1. The CDR3 extends over 15 amino acids. Germline-derived CDR1 and CDR2 are LNHDA and SQIVND (reference sequence). V shed 3 bases and J 4 bases; nucleotides not matched to a gene: 2. CDR3 nucleotides: TGTGCCAGTAGTATGGACAGGGCCGGGGCCAACGTCCTGACTTTC. The encoded protein is CASSMDRAGANVLTF. Full variable domain (outside the CDR3, taken from reference TRBV19 and TRBJ2-6): DGGITQSPKYLFRKEGQNVTLSCEQNLNHDAMYWYRQDPGQGLRLIYYSQIVNDFQKGDIAEGYSVSREKKESFPLTVTSAQKNPTAFYLCASSMDRAGANVLTFGAGSRLTVL.

The V gene is TRBV6-6, the J gene TRBJ1-1; TRBD1 matches 7 bases. This CDR3 contains 14 residues. V was pared by 4 bases and J by 1 base, with 3 bases of the junction left unmatched. Germline CDR1 and CDR2: MNHNY and SVGAGI (reference sequence). DNA for the CDR3: TGTGCCAGCAGTTTCTCAGGGGGGAACACTGAAGCTTTCTTT. It is translated as CASSFSGGNTEAFF.

The chain carries TRBV5-1 and TRBJ2-5; no clear D. Per germline, CDR1 SGHRS and CDR2 YFSETQ. The V end lost 0 bases, the J end lost 5 bases, and 5 bases lay between the germline ends. The CDR3 spans 12 residues. The CDR3: CASSLEEETQYF. In DNA, the CDR3 is TGCGCCAGCAGCTTGGAAGAGGAGACCCAGTACTTC.

The V gene is TRBV20-1, the J gene TRBJ1-2; D ambiguous. This CDR3 region has 10 residues. V dropped 4 bases and J dropped 6 bases, with 6 bases sitting between them. Germline V lookup: CDR1 DFQATT, CDR2 SNEGSKA (reference sequence). The CDR3 nucleotides are TGCAGTGCTACGTTGGATGGCTACACCTTC. It encodes CSATLDGYTF.

V and J are TRBV6-1 and TRBJ2-1, with a possible D match to TRBD2 (5 bases). The CDR3 length is 13 residues. V was shortened by 7 bases and J by 4 bases, with 11 bases between the two germline ends. Germline assignment: CDR1 MNHNS and CDR2 SASEGT. The CDR3 loop reads CASTERRYNEQFF. The CDR3 coding sequence is TGTGCCAGCACCGAGCGGAGATACAATGAGCAGTTCTTC.

V and J are TRBV2 and TRBJ2-2; 8 bases align to TRBD1. With 2 bases clipped from V and 4 bases from J, the junction kept 0 bases outside the gene matches. Germline CDR1 is SNHLY and CDR2 is FYNNEI. The CDR3 is made up of 14 amino acids. The CDR3 here is CASSETGGTGELFF. The CDR3 coding sequence is TGTGCCAGCAGTGAAACAGGGGGCACCGGGGAGCTGTTTTTT. The complete variable domain, with remaining parts taken from reference TRBV2 and TRBJ2-2, reads EPEVTQTPSHQVTQMGQEVILRCVPISNHLYFYWYRQILGQKVEFLVSFYNNEISEKSEIFDDQFSVERPDGSNFTLKIRSTKLEDSAMYFCASSETGGTGELFFGEGSRLTVL.

The rearrangement joins TRBV18 to TRBJ2-5; D is ambiguous. The CDR3 is made up of 12 amino acids. Germline CDR1 and CDR2: KGHSH and LQKENI. Trimming took 0 bases from V and 9 from J, leaving 8 bases between them. Written as DNA, the CDR3 is TGTGCCAGCTCACCACCACCGGGTCCCCAGTACTTC. It translates to CASSPPPGPQYF.

The chain joins TRBV6-6 to TRBJ2-7, with D uncertain. From germline, CDR1 is MNHNY and CDR2 SVGAGI (reference sequence). The CDR3 spans 13 residues. V dropped 7 bases and J dropped 2 bases, with 12 bases sitting between them. The CDR3 is CASTDLSTYEQYF. In DNA form, the CDR3 reads TGTGCCAGCACCGATCTAAGCACCTACGAGCAGTACTTC.